This is a list of T cell receptor beta chains from one sample in a study of T-cell memory formation after mild COVID-19. A single record per CDR3 protein comes from TCRdb applying MiXCR to the 5' RACE reads. The table has tens of thousands of distinct CDR3 sequences, roughly 7.4% seen once. The specimen sequenced was PBMCs or a T cell subset sorted from them (not recorded which). The receptors shown here come from an adult woman who had mild COVID-19 (a few samples of this study predate the infection). Cell type and time point are not known. Each CDR3 is given with its conserved first and last residue. D genes are given only for firm matches. The size field is filled for only some rows; it gives once, few, many or a size class.

>TRBV5-1|many|TRBJ2-7|TRBD2
TGCGCCAGCAGCTTTGGTCCGGGGGGGCCTTTAATCTACGAGCAGTACTTC
CASSFGPGGPLIYEQYF
>TRBV9|many|TRBJ2-1|NA
TGTGCCAGCAGCGTAGCTAACGAGCAGTTCTTC
CASSVANEQFF
>TRBV5-1|few|TRBJ1-6|NA
TGCGCCAGCAGCTTGGAGCCCCTTGGGACCCGTGGTTCACCCCTCCACTTT
CASSLEPLGTRGSPLHF
>TRBV11-3|many|TRBJ1-2|TRBD1
TGTGCCAGCAGCCTAGACTCACAGGGGGCGGTAGGCTACACCTTC
CASSLDSQGAVGYTF
>TRBV15|many|TRBJ2-2|NA
TGTGCCACCAGCGGAGGGGGGAACACCGGGGAGCTGTTTTTT
CATSGGGNTGELFF
>TRBV12-3/TRBV12-4|many|TRBJ1-1|NA
TGTGCCAGCAGACTCTCTAGGGAGAACACTGAAGCTTTCTTT
CASRLSRENTEAFF
>TRBV9|many|TRBJ1-2|NA
TGTGCCAGCAGCGTAGATCGGTATGGCTACACCTTC
CASSVDRYGYTF
>TRBV7-2|many|TRBJ1-3|TRBD1
TGTGCCAGCAGCCGTACAGGGGGCGCAGACACCATATATTTT
CASSRTGGADTIYF
>TRBV7-2|many|TRBJ2-7|NA
TGTGCCAGCAGCCTGGATAGGGGGGGCTACGAGCAGTACTTC
CASSLDRGGYEQYF
>TRBV5-1|many|TRBJ2-7|TRBD1
TGCGCCAGCAGCTTGGAGCCAGGGGGTCGCTACGAGCAGTACTTC
CASSLEPGGRYEQYF
>TRBV30|many|TRBJ1-5|NA
TGTGCCTGGAGTCGAACAGGAAATCAGCCCCAGCATTTT
CAWSRTGNQPQHF
>TRBV20-1|many|TRBJ2-7|NA
TGCAGTGCTAGGGACGGCCCTATGGCCTACGAGCAGTACTTC
CSARDGPMAYEQYF
>TRBV5-5|many|TRBJ2-7|TRBD2
TGTGCCAGCAGCTTTCTCGGGGGGGATTCCTACGAGCAGTACTTC
CASSFLGGDSYEQYF
>TRBV5-1|NA|TRBJ2-5|NA
TGCGCCAGCAGCTTGTATGGGGGTCAAGAGACCCAGTACTTC
CASSLYGGQETQYF
>TRBV9|many|TRBJ2-1|NA
TGTGCCAGCGGGAGAGGCTACAATGAGCAGTTCTTC
CASGRGYNEQFF
>TRBV20-1|many|TRBJ2-3|NA
TGCAGTGCTAGTAGGGGGAGGGCCGGTTCAGATACGCAGTATTTT
CSASRGRAGSDTQYF
>TRBV7-6|many|TRBJ2-1|TRBD2
TGTGCCAGCAGCTTAGGGTGGACTAGCGACAATGAGCAGTTCTTC
CASSLGWTSDNEQFF
>TRBV6-5|many|TRBJ2-6|NA
TGTGCCAGCAGTTACTCGTCGGATAGAGGGGCCAACGTCCTGACTTTC
CASSYSSDRGANVLTF
>TRBV11-1|many|TRBJ2-1|NA
TGTGCCAGCAGCTTGGTCTACGATGAGCAGTTCTTC
CASSLVYDEQFF
>TRBV3-1|many|TRBJ2-7|TRBD2
TGTGCCAGCAGCCCCCGAGGTAGCGGGGGGGCGTACGAGCAGTACTTC
CASSPRGSGGAYEQYF
>TRBV7-6|many|TRBJ2-2|NA
TGTGCCAGCAGCCTCGACAGCCTACCGAACACCGGGGAGCTGTTTTTT
CASSLDSLPNTGELFF
>TRBV4-2|NA|TRBJ2-5|TRBD2
TGTGCCAGCAGCCGGGGACTAGCGGGGGGGCGTGGTCGTGAGGAGACCCAGTACTTC
CASSRGLAGGRGREETQYF
>TRBV4-1|many|TRBJ1-2|NA
TGCTCCAGCAGCCAAGGATGGAGACTTGGCTACACCTTC
CSSSQGWRLGYTF
>TRBV18|many|TRBJ1-1|NA
TGTGCCAGCTCACCACCCACGAACACTGAAGCTTTCTTT
CASSPPTNTEAFF
>TRBV20-1|many|TRBJ2-2|NA
TGCAGTGCCTCAACGCCGGGGACCGGGGAGCTGTTTTTT
CSASTPGTGELFF
>TRBV15|many|TRBJ1-4|NA
TGTGCCACCAGCAGAGGGTCCCGCGGGGAAAAACTGTTTTTT
CATSRGSRGEKLFF
>TRBV18|many|TRBJ2-5|TRBD2
TGTGCCAGCTCACGGACTAGCGCACAAGAGACCCAGTACTTC
CASSRTSAQETQYF
>TRBV2|few|TRBJ1-2|NA
TGTGCCAGCAGTGAATGGCCCGGCAGGGGTCGGGGCTACACCTTC
CASSEWPGRGRGYTF
>TRBV12-3/TRBV12-4|many|TRBJ2-1|TRBD2
TGTGCCAGCAGCCTTAGCGGGGGGACCTACAATGAGCAGTTCTTC
CASSLSGGTYNEQFF
>TRBV15|many|TRBJ1-1|TRBD1
TGTGCCACCAGCAGTTCCGGGACAGGGTTGACTGAAGCTTTCTTT
CATSSSGTGLTEAFF
>TRBV21-1|NA|TRBJ1-2|NA
TGTGCCAGCAGCAAGACGCAGGGTGGCGGCTACACCTTC
CASSKTQGGGYTF
>TRBV9|many|TRBJ1-6|TRBD1
TGTGCCAGCAGCGCGAGGGTGGACAGGAGGAATTCACCCCTCCACTTT
CASSARVDRRNSPLHF
>TRBV5-5|many|TRBJ2-7|NA
TGTGCCAGCAGCTTGCCCCCTGAGGACGAGCAGTACTTC
CASSLPPEDEQYF
>TRBV4-1|many|TRBJ1-4|TRBD1
TGCGCCAGCAGGATTGGGGACAGGGGTTTTCGAAATGAAAAACTGTTTTTT
CASRIGDRGFRNEKLFF
>TRBV2|many|TRBJ2-3|TRBD2
TGTGCCAGCAGCCTAGCGGGGGGCGGCACAGATACGCAGTATTTT
CASSLAGGGTDTQYF
>TRBV5-1|many|TRBJ2-3|TRBD2
TGCGCCAGCAGCCCAGCGGGGCGCACAGATACGCAGTATTTT
CASSPAGRTDTQYF
>TRBV18|few|TRBJ1-6|NA
TGTGCCAGCTCCGGGACCGCGAATTCACCCCTCCACTTT
CASSGTANSPLHF